The 19 T cell receptor beta chains listed next were all sequenced from one sample in a study of cytomegalovirus exposure and HLA in healthy donors. PCR primers comprised 60 Vbeta and 13 Jbeta primers. The repertoire was sequenced with immunoSEQ multiplex PCR; TCRdb's copy has only in-frame clones and lacks some. The table records around 190,000 clones, about 80% of them present only once. Input material: PBMCs. The receptor set was obtained from a woman aged 25-40 years in good health and CMV-seropositive.

The CDR3 DNA reads as TGCGCCAGCAGCCCCAAGACAGGGACCTCCTATAATTCACCCCTCCACTTT. Translating it yields CASSPKTGTSYNSPLHF. The chain carries TRBV5-1 and TRBJ1-6; 7 bases match TRBD1. V trimming: 4 bases; J trimming: 0 bases; junction bases outside the gene matches: 7. The germline V gene encodes CDR1 SGHRS and CDR2 YFSETQ. The CDR3 consists of 17 residues.

The chain uses TRBV5-1 and TRBJ2-3, with 9 bases lining up with TRBD1. J gave up 5 bases and V 0 bases, and 4 bases lay outside the gene matches. Germline CDR1 SGHRS, CDR2 YFSETQ. CDR3 length equals 15 residues. In DNA form, the CDR3 reads TGCGCCAGCAGCTTGGGGTGGACAGGGGTAGATACGCAGTATTTT. Protein product: CASSLGWTGVDTQYF.

V is TRBV9 and J is TRBJ1-5; D remains ambiguous. In germline, CDR1 is SGDLS, CDR2 YYNGEE. Between the trimmed V and J ends, which lost 6 bases and 1 base, there was a span of 11 bases. This CDR3 has 14 residues. CDR3 region: CASNPGGSNQPQHF. The CDR3 region has the DNA TGTGCCAGCAACCCGGGAGGAAGCAATCAGCCCCAGCATTTT.

The chain couples TRBV5-6 to TRBJ2-5, with D possibly matching TRBD2 (6 bases). Germline V gene data show CDR1 as SGHDT and CDR2 as YYEEEE. V gave up 4 bases and J gave up 1 base, with 8 bases separating them. This CDR3 contains 13 residues. The CDR3 DNA is TGTGCCAGCAGCCGGGACTTCCAAGAGACCCAGTACTTC. This gives the protein CASSRDFQETQYF.

The chain combines TRBV4-2 with TRBJ2-6; tentative D call: TRBD1 (5 bases). This CDR3 spans 21 amino acids. Trimming left V 4 bases short and J 0 bases short, with 25 bases between. Germline CDR1 reads LGHNA; CDR2 reads YNFKEQ. CDR3 DNA: TGTGCCAGCAGCCCAGGGTGGGGAAGCAGGGCGTACTCCTCTGGGGCCAACGTCCTGACTTTC. Residues: CASSPGWGSRAYSSGANVLTF.

This clone has more than one count but fewer than ten. The V call is TRBV6-5, the J call TRBJ2-5; D unclear. CDR1 and CDR2 from the germline V gene are MNHEY and SVGAGI. The V end lost 2 bases, the J end lost 1 base, and 5 bases lay between the germline ends. The CDR3 is 13 residues long. Written as DNA, the CDR3 is TGTGCCAGCAGTTACAACAGCCAAGAGACCCAGTACTTC. Its protein is CASSYNSQETQYF.

The V gene is TRBV28, the J gene TRBJ2-3, with 13 bases aligning to TRBD2. Germline V gene data show CDR1 as MDHEN and CDR2 as SYDVKM. The CDR3 is made up of 15 amino acids. J gave up 5 bases and V 7 bases, and 6 bases lay outside the gene matches. Here the CDR3 DNA reads TGTGCCAGCATCGAGACTAGCGGGGGGTTAGATACGCAGTATTTT. Translation: CASIETSGGLDTQYF.

Points on this clone: This same CDR3 is encoded by further DNA sequences in the sample. J is TRBJ1-2 and V is TRBV7-9; TRBD1 matches at 7 bases. Germline assignment: CDR1 SEHNR and CDR2 FQNEAQ (reference sequence). Trimming at V came to 5 bases and at J to 5 bases, leaving 5 bases not matched to a gene. This CDR3 has 13 amino acids. CDR3 sequence reads: CASSLTGPYGYTF. The CDR3 DNA sequence: TGTGCCAGCAGCCTGACAGGGCCTTATGGCTACACCTTC.

The chain links TRBV28 to TRBJ2-3; 8 bases line up with TRBD1. V gave up 6 bases and J gave up 2 bases; unmatched junction bases: 7. The CDR3 contains 15 residues. Per the germline V gene, CDR1 is MDHEN and CDR2 is SYDVKM. For the CDR3, the DNA is TGTGCCAGCAGCCAGACAGGGGTTATCACAGATACGCAGTATTTT. Its translation is CASSQTGVITDTQYF. The variable domain in full, with the rest retrieved from reference TRBV28 and TRBJ2-3, is DVKVTQSSRYLVKRTGEKVFLECVQDMDHENMFWYRQDPGLGLRLIYFSYDVKMKEKGDIPEGYSVSREKKERFSLILESASTNQTSMYLCASSQTGVITDTQYFGPGTRLTVL.

This chain links TRBV5-1 with TRBJ2-5; 8 bases align to TRBD1. Germline V gene sequence: CDR1 SGHRS, CDR2 YFSETQ. The CDR3 runs 15 residues. Losses at the gene ends were 4 bases for V and 3 bases for J; bases not matched to a gene: 8. This CDR3 reads CASSQPGQAKETQYF. DNA of the CDR3: TGCGCCAGCAGCCAACCGGGACAGGCCAAAGAGACCCAGTACTTC.

The chain recombines TRBV27 with TRBJ2-7; 7 bases match TRBD1. The CDR3 has 16 amino acids. J was trimmed by 0 bases and V by 5 bases; bases with no gene match: 10. Germline V gene sequence: CDR1 MNHEY, CDR2 SMNVEV (reference sequence). CDR3 bases: TGTGCCAGCAGTCCGACGGACAGGACGGACTCCTACGAGCAGTACTTC. Its protein product is CASSPTDRTDSYEQYF.

CDR3 amino acids: CASSPQGENSYEQYF. The CDR3 DNA is TGTGCCAGCAGCCCACAGGGGGAAAACTCCTACGAGCAGTACTTC. The chain combines TRBV28 with TRBJ2-7; 8 nucleotides line up with TRBD1. After removal of 6 bases from V and 0 bases from J, the junction contained 7 bases not matched to a gene. The germline gives CDR1 MDHEN, CDR2 SYDVKM. CDR3 size: 15 residues.

This chain links TRBV15 with TRBJ1-1; possible D gene TRBD1, 5 bases. Trimming removed 8 bases from V and 7 bases from J, with 20 bases in between. There are 14 residues in the CDR3. Germline assignment: CDR1 LNHNV and CDR2 YYDKDF (reference sequence). CDR3 region: CATGSRGGPFEAFF. CDR3 nucleotides: TGTGCCACCGGATCGAGGGGAGGGCCCTTTGAAGCTTTCTTT.

This clone was seen once. This chain connects TRBV19 to TRBJ1-4; D unclear. V lost 5 bases and J 5 bases, leaving 15 bases between the germline ends. The CDR3 has 15 residues. CDR1 is LNHDA and CDR2 is SQIVND in the germline V gene (reference sequence). CDR3 sequence: CASSPRDRANEKLFF. CDR3 bases: TGTGCCAGTAGTCCCCGGGATAGGGCAAATGAAAAACTGTTTTTT. Drawing the rest from reference TRBV19 and TRBJ1-4, the complete variable domain is DGGITQSPKYLFRKEGQNVTLSCEQNLNHDAMYWYRQDPGQGLRLIYYSQIVNDFQKGDIAEGYSVSREKKESFPLTVTSAQKNPTAFYLCASSPRDRANEKLFFGSGTQLSVL.

This clone has only one observation. This chain connects TRBV4-1 to TRBJ1-5; TRBD1 might be the D (6 bases). The germline V gene encodes CDR1 MGHRA and CDR2 YSYEKL. The CDR3 consists of 16 residues. V was clipped by 1 base and J by 5 bases, with 15 bases between them. CDR3 in DNA: TGCGCCAGCAGCCAAGTGGGTCGAGGGGGTGATCAGCCCCAGCATTTT. Its translation is CASSQVGRGGDQPQHF.

This chain joins TRBV28 and TRBJ2-7; TRBD2 might be the D (6 bases). Between the trimmed V and J ends, which lost 8 bases and 1 base, there was a span of 9 bases. The CDR3 extends over 12 amino acids. In germline, CDR1 is MDHEN, CDR2 SYDVKM. CDR3 sequence: CASGRLSYEQYF. The DNA of the CDR3 is TGTGCCAGCGGGAGGCTTTCCTACGAGCAGTACTTC.

In its sample, this clone was seen many times. One junction end disagrees with the germline gene, perhaps due to a read error. The same CDR3 can be traced to other DNA sequences in this sample. This chain links TRBV4-1 with TRBJ1-3, with a possible D match to TRBD1 (6 bases). The CDR3 totals 15 residues. CDR1 and CDR2 (germline): MGHRA, YSYEKL. CDR3 region: CARCDGGGAGNTIYF. CDR3 coding DNA: TGTGCCAGGTGCGACGGGGGGGGCGCTGGAAACACCATATATTTT.

The chain uses TRBV12-5 and TRBJ2-2; 7 bases match TRBD1. The V and J ends lost 2 bases and 6 bases, in that order; junction bases with no gene match: 9. The CDR3 is made up of 16 amino acids. Germline V gene sequence: CDR1 LGHNT, CDR2 FRNRAP. The CDR3 DNA reads as TGTGCTAGTGGTTTGAATACAGGGGCGTTCGCCGGGGAGCTGTTTTTT. Protein product: CASGLNTGAFAGELFF.

This clone came up a few times. The rearrangement joins TRBV5-4 to TRBJ1-1; the match to TRBD1 covers 11 bases. CDR1 is SGHNT, CDR2 YYREEE, per germline (reference sequence). The CDR3 is 15 amino acids. Unmatched junction bases numbered 2, after V lost 2 bases and J lost 2 bases. The CDR3 here is CASSLGQGANTEAFF. Written as DNA, the CDR3 is TGTGCCAGCAGCTTAGGACAGGGGGCTAACACTGAAGCTTTCTTT.